Listed below are T cell receptor beta chains from one sample, sequenced in a study of T cell responses to AZD1222 COVID-19 vaccine. TCRdb's copy holds only in-frame clones and misses some; the assay was immunoSEQ multiplex PCR. This table has about 82,000 clones, approximately 91% appearing once. Material: peripheral blood, obtained on day 0 of AZD1222 vaccination. These receptors originate from an adult in good health. Each CDR3 is given with its conserved first and last residue. D genes are given only for firm matches. For some rows the clone size is stated as once, few or many, or as a class when expanded; others skip it.

abundance: .; j_gene: TRBJ2-7; d_gene: TRBD1; v_gene: TRBV7-9; CDR3aa: CASSRAGTGSYEQYF; CDR3nt: TGTGCCAGCAGCCGAGCCGGGACAGGGTCCTACGAGCAGTACTTC
abundance: .; j_gene: TRBJ1-2; d_gene: .; v_gene: TRBV2; CDR3aa: CASSVGQGYTF; CDR3nt: TGTGCCAGCAGTGTGGGGCAAGGCTACACCTTC
abundance: .; j_gene: TRBJ1-2; d_gene: .; v_gene: TRBV19; CDR3aa: CASSIAGNREYGYTF; CDR3nt: TGTGCCAGTAGTATAGCTGGCAATAGGGAGTATGGCTACACCTTC
abundance: .; j_gene: TRBJ1-1; d_gene: TRBD1; v_gene: TRBV7-2; CDR3aa: CASSPTTTGQGAIKAFF; CDR3nt: TGTGCCAGCAGCCCGACTACGACCGGACAGGGGGCTATCAAAGCTTTCTTT
abundance: .; j_gene: TRBJ1-1; d_gene: .; v_gene: TRBV6-1; CDR3aa: CASSESSDMNTEAFF; CDR3nt: TGTGCCAGCAGTGAAAGCTCAGATATGAACACTGAAGCTTTCTTT
abundance: .; j_gene: TRBJ2-6; d_gene: .; v_gene: TRBV5-1; CDR3aa: CASSLSGGPSGANVLTF; CDR3nt: TGCGCCAGCAGCTTAAGTGGCGGGCCCTCTGGGGCCAACGTCCTGACTTTC
abundance: .; j_gene: TRBJ1-4; d_gene: .; v_gene: TRBV27; CDR3aa: CASSLLGEKLFF; CDR3nt: TGTGCCAGCAGTTTGTTGGGAGAAAAACTGTTTTTT
abundance: once; j_gene: TRBJ1-5; d_gene: .; v_gene: TRBV6-1; CDR3aa: CASSEGQGYSNQPQHF; CDR3nt: TGTGCCAGCAGTGAGGGGCAGGGCTATAGCAATCAGCCCCAGCATTTT
abundance: .; j_gene: TRBJ2-3; d_gene: .; v_gene: TRBV7-9; CDR3aa: CASSLRADTQYF; CDR3nt: TGTGCCAGCAGCTTACGGGCAGATACGCAGTATTTT
abundance: .; j_gene: TRBJ1-4; d_gene: .; v_gene: TRBV7-9; CDR3aa: CASSSAQGTGEKLFF; CDR3nt: TGTGCCAGCAGCTCGGCGCAGGGGACGGGTGAAAAACTGTTTTTT
abundance: few; j_gene: TRBJ1-3; d_gene: .; v_gene: TRBV28; CDR3aa: CASSLESQGRNTIYF; CDR3nt: TGTGCCAGCAGTTTAGAATCCCAGGGTAGAAACACCATATATTTT
abundance: .; j_gene: TRBJ2-5; d_gene: .; v_gene: TRBV7-2; CDR3aa: CASSLAQGLGETQYF; CDR3nt: TGTGCCAGCAGCTTAGCTCAGGGGTTGGGAGAGACCCAGTACTTC
abundance: .; j_gene: TRBJ2-7; d_gene: TRBD2; v_gene: TRBV5-1; CDR3aa: CASRESLADSYEQYF; CDR3nt: TGCGCCAGCAGGGAAAGTCTAGCGGACTCCTACGAGCAGTACTTC
abundance: .; j_gene: TRBJ1-3; d_gene: .; v_gene: TRBV28; CDR3aa: CASSPLRELGGNTIYF; CDR3nt: TGTGCCAGCAGCCCTCTACGGGAGTTAGGTGGAAACACCATATATTTT
abundance: .; j_gene: TRBJ1-2; d_gene: TRBD1; v_gene: TRBV19; CDR3aa: CASSTPGTGNYGYTF; CDR3nt: TGTGCCAGTAGTACCCCCGGGACAGGGAACTATGGCTACACCTTC
abundance: few; j_gene: TRBJ1-6; d_gene: TRBD1; v_gene: TRBV7-2; CDR3aa: CASSSRTGANSPLHF; CDR3nt: TGTGCCAGCAGCTCGCGGACAGGGGCTAATTCACCCCTCCACTTT
abundance: .; j_gene: TRBJ1-5; d_gene: .; v_gene: TRBV27; CDR3aa: CASSLGQRGNQPQHF; CDR3nt: TGTGCCAGCAGTTTGGGCCAGAGGGGCAATCAGCCCCAGCATTTT
abundance: .; j_gene: TRBJ1-1; d_gene: .; v_gene: TRBV6-5; CDR3aa: CASSYLGGRNTEAFF; CDR3nt: TGTGCCAGCAGTTACCTCGGGGGGCGGAACACTGAAGCTTTCTTT
abundance: .; j_gene: TRBJ2-2; d_gene: TRBD1; v_gene: TRBV6-2/TRBV6-3; CDR3aa: CASSYWGTGNTGELFF; CDR3nt: TGTGCCAGCAGTTACTGGGGGACAGGGAACACCGGGGAGCTGTTTTTT
abundance: .; j_gene: TRBJ2-1; d_gene: .; v_gene: TRBV6-5; CDR3aa: CASSGVGGWYNEQFF; CDR3nt: TGTGCCAGCAGCGGTGTCGGCGGGTGGTACAATGAGCAGTTCTTC
abundance: .; j_gene: TRBJ2-7; d_gene: .; v_gene: TRBV28; CDR3aa: CASSWEETGRYEQYF; CDR3nt: TGTGCCAGCAGTTGGGAAGAGACAGGTCGGTACGAGCAGTACTTC
abundance: .; j_gene: TRBJ2-7; d_gene: TRBD2; v_gene: TRBV6-5; CDR3aa: CASSQQRGGKQYF; CDR3nt: TGTGCCAGCAGCCAGCAGCGGGGGGGCAAGCAGTACTTC
abundance: .; j_gene: TRBJ1-4; d_gene: TRBD1; v_gene: TRBV9; CDR3aa: CASSAQSGTGGTNEKLFF; CDR3nt: TGTGCCAGCAGCGCTCAAAGTGGGACAGGGGGAACTAATGAAAAACTGTTTTTT
abundance: .; j_gene: TRBJ2-1; d_gene: TRBD2; v_gene: TRBV10-1; CDR3aa: CAGVRGGIDEQFF; CDR3nt: TGCGCCGGTGTGCGGGGGGGTATCGATGAGCAGTTCTTC
abundance: .; j_gene: TRBJ1-4; d_gene: .; v_gene: TRBV7-9; CDR3aa: CASSPGLKEEKLFF; CDR3nt: TGTGCCAGCAGCCCGGGTTTGAAGGAGGAAAAACTGTTTTTT
abundance: .; j_gene: TRBJ2-1; d_gene: TRBD1; v_gene: TRBV5-5; CDR3aa: CASSDTSGTGISEQFF; CDR3nt: TGTGCCAGCAGCGATACCTCCGGGACAGGGATAAGTGAGCAGTTCTTC
abundance: .; j_gene: TRBJ2-3; d_gene: TRBD2; v_gene: TRBV27; CDR3aa: CASSLFRGVDTQYF; CDR3nt: TGTGCCAGCAGTTTATTCCGGGGGGTAGATACGCAGTATTTT
abundance: .; j_gene: TRBJ2-7; d_gene: .; v_gene: TRBV2; CDR3aa: CASSVRYEQYF; CDR3nt: TGTGCCAGCAGTGTCCGGTACGAGCAGTACTTC
abundance: .; j_gene: TRBJ1-6; d_gene: .; v_gene: TRBV9; CDR3aa: CASGQYNSPLHF; CDR3nt: TGTGCCAGCGGACAGTATAATTCACCCCTCCACTTT
abundance: .; j_gene: TRBJ2-7; d_gene: TRBD1; v_gene: TRBV10-2; CDR3aa: CASSEYGQGAAYEQYF; CDR3nt: TGCGCCAGCAGTGAGTATGGACAGGGGGCGGCGTACGAGCAGTACTTC
abundance: .; j_gene: TRBJ2-2; d_gene: .; v_gene: TRBV5-6; CDR3aa: CASSWDLGELFF; CDR3nt: TGTGCCAGCAGCTGGGACCTAGGGGAGCTGTTTTTT
abundance: .; j_gene: TRBJ1-1; d_gene: .; v_gene: TRBV7-8; CDR3aa: CASSLGAFMNTEAFF; CDR3nt: TGTGCCAGCAGCTTAGGTGCCTTTATGAACACTGAGGCTTTCTTT
abundance: .; j_gene: TRBJ2-7; d_gene: .; v_gene: TRBV9; CDR3aa: CASSVGGILSYEQYF; CDR3nt: TGTGCCAGCAGCGTAGGAGGGATACTCTCCTACGAGCAGTACTTC
abundance: .; j_gene: TRBJ1-3; d_gene: .; v_gene: TRBV18; CDR3aa: CASSPAQSAGGNTIYF; CDR3nt: TGTGCCAGCTCACCTGCTCAAAGTGCGGGAGGAAACACCATATATTTT
abundance: .; j_gene: TRBJ1-3; d_gene: .; v_gene: TRBV12-3/TRBV12-4; CDR3aa: CASTRGRAAIYF; CDR3nt: TGTGCCAGCACCAGGGGACGTGCGGCCATATATTTT
abundance: .; j_gene: TRBJ1-4; d_gene: .; v_gene: TRBV7-2; CDR3aa: CASSLPGRASTNEKLFF; CDR3nt: TGTGCCAGCAGCTTACCAGGGAGGGCCTCAACTAATGAAAAACTGTTTTTT
abundance: .; j_gene: TRBJ2-7; d_gene: .; v_gene: TRBV7-8; CDR3aa: CASSLMPSWVGSSYEQYF; CDR3nt: TGTGCCAGCAGCTTGATGCCTTCCTGGGTAGGGAGTTCCTACGAGCAGTACTTC
abundance: .; j_gene: TRBJ2-1; d_gene: .; v_gene: TRBV7-9; CDR3aa: CASSLLWSSYNEQFF; CDR3nt: TGTGCCAGCAGCTTATTATGGAGCTCCTACAATGAGCAGTTCTTC
abundance: .; j_gene: TRBJ2-7; d_gene: .; v_gene: TRBV5-1; CDR3aa: CASSPDLAQQYF; CDR3nt: TGCGCCAGCAGCCCGGATTTGGCCCAGCAGTACTTC
abundance: .; j_gene: TRBJ1-2; d_gene: TRBD1; v_gene: TRBV5-1; CDR3aa: CASSHGQGGSYGYTF; CDR3nt: TGCGCCAGCAGCCACGGACAGGGGGGGTCCTATGGCTACACCTTC
abundance: .; j_gene: TRBJ2-2; d_gene: .; v_gene: TRBV10-1; CDR3aa: CASGLGHPNTGELFF; CDR3nt: TGCGCCTCAGGTCTGGGCCACCCGAACACCGGGGAGCTGTTTTTT
abundance: few; j_gene: TRBJ1-6; d_gene: TRBD1; v_gene: TRBV5-1; CDR3aa: CASSVTGDRYNSPLHF; CDR3nt: TGCGCCAGCAGCGTTACAGGGGATCGTTATAATTCACCCCTCCACTTT
abundance: .; j_gene: TRBJ2-7; d_gene: .; v_gene: TRBV10-3; CDR3aa: CAVKNNRGSSYEQYF; CDR3nt: TGTGCCGTCAAAAATAATCGGGGCAGCTCCTACGAGCAGTACTTC
abundance: .; j_gene: TRBJ1-1; d_gene: .; v_gene: TRBV9; CDR3aa: CAKGYGGVNTEAFF; CDR3nt: TGTGCCAAGGGCTACGGCGGGGTGAACACTGAAGCTTTCTTT
abundance: .; j_gene: TRBJ2-7; d_gene: .; v_gene: TRBV12-3/TRBV12-4; CDR3aa: CASSPSWEQYF; CDR3nt: TGTGCCAGCAGTCCAAGTTGGGAACAGTACTTC